This T cell receptor (beta chain) was sequenced during a study of regulatory T cells in long-lasting Graves disease (dated by TCRdb to the early 2020s). Broadly, across the study: In the newly diagnosed Graves' disease group, patients had been taking antithyroid drugs for less than 3 months. The study was conducted in China and was registered as a clinical trial. A total of roughly 35 samples were covered by TCR sequencing, comprising some 13 persistent and 20 or so newly diagnosed Graves' disease patients. Patients with persistent Graves' disease were compared with patients with newly diagnosed Graves' disease using TCR sequencing and RNA sequencing of peripheral blood. Overall results and qualifications from the work: The study examined only peripheral blood because the primary lesion, thyroid tissue, could not be accessed. More public clonotypes were shared among persistent patients (2,741) than among newly diagnosed patients (966). Lower TCR Shannon entropy and fewer highly expanded clones were observed in persistent Graves' disease patients than in newly diagnosed patients, which suggested clonal expansion. TRBV28, TRBJ1-2 and TRBJ2-5 were preferentially used in persistent disease, while TRBV20-1 and TRBJ2-1 were favored in newly diagnosed disease. Sequencing and analysis were restricted to the TCR beta chain. As a limitation, the authors acknowledged that the small sample size may reduce accuracy.

Receptor amplification or capture employed multiplex PCR. This sample was sequenced with an Illumina HiSeq 4000. To build TCR beta libraries, CDR3 regions were amplified by Arm-PCR using iRepertoire HTBI primers. PCR products were gel purified before sequencing. Per the authors' processing: A total of roughly 67 TRBV and 14 TRBJ segments were identified across samples and were used for gene usage analysis of CDR3 amino acid clonotypes. COPE and FqMerger were used to merge filtered high-quality paired reads into contigs. BLAST was used to align contigs to the IMGT TRBV, TRBD and TRBJ reference genes, and CDR3 was defined following IMGT. Any clonotype with a frequency above 0.1% was counted as a highly expanded clone. Repertoire diversity was measured by Shannon entropy, and V-J evenness by the Gini coefficient. Clonotypes shared by more than one individual were considered public. Using fastp trimming at Q25 and MiXCR clonotype assembly, TCRdb reanalyzed the public sequencing data and kept in-frame beta chains. Merged by CDR3 protein, the rows form single entries marked with the most common genes and DNA. TCRdb's processing, not the study's, gives the V and J calls here. This sample comprises around 400,000 distinct CDR3 sequences, about 14% of them detected only once. The top ten clones comprise 20% to 25% of the sample.

In this sample, this clonotype turned up many times. Its antigen target is currently unknown. Qualities for individual bases were not recorded, and no much larger clone is one base off. The time point label, as the study defines it: newly diagnosed GD, antithyroid drugs for less than 3 months. RNA was extracted from PBMCs in TRIzol for both TCR sequencing and RNA sequencing. Graves' disease was diagnosed according to American Thyroid Association guidelines. Recruitment of patients was carried out at an endocrinology department in Xi'an, China. Each patient gave around 9.2 milliliters of peripheral blood, collected in an EDTA anticoagulant tube. Ficoll Paque Plus density gradient separation was used to isolate PBMCs, and no additional T cell sorting was done. An Agilent 2100 Bioanalyzer and agarose gel were used to assess RNA quality, and a NanoDrop 2000 was used to measure RNA concentration. For CDR1 and CDR2, the germline V gene lists KGHSY and FQNENV. The junction shows trimming of 0 bases on V and 2 bases on J, and the gene matches do not reach 1 base of it. The CDR3 numbers 16 residues from cysteine through phenylalanine. Just the 48-base CDR3 DNA is kept, in frame starting at base 1.

The clonotype was recovered from a female donor with Graves disease. The V and J segments used are TRBV16 and TRBJ1-3; 10 bases in the junction line up with TRBD1. Sequences were derived from peripheral blood mononuclear cells (PBMCs), sampled at new diagnosis, from a patient treated with antithyroid drugs. The DNA sequence is given as TGTGCCAGCAGCCAATCTGGACAGGGGGCTGGAAACACCATATATTTT. This yields the protein CASSQSGQGAGNTIYF. With the portions outside the CDR3 filled from the reference TRBV16 and TRBJ1-3 genes, the complete variable region becomes GEEVAQTPKHLVRGEGQKAKLYCAPIKGHSYVFWYQQVLKNEFKFLISFQNENVFDETGMPKERFSAKCLPNSPCSLEIQATKLEDSAVYFCASSQSGQGAGNTIYFGEGSWLTVV.